The 13 T cell receptor beta chains reported below all come from one sample, sequenced in a study of T cell responses to AZD1222 COVID-19 vaccine (dated by TCRdb to about 2021). Libraries were prepared through the immunoSEQ multiplex PCR assay. The source is immuneACCESS, and TCRdb retained only in-frame sequences with V and J called. Part of the clones is not carried over; for the studies checked, unresolved V genes explain less than half of this, and the remainder is unexplained. The sample table lists roughly 130,000 clones, approximately 85% of them with a count of one. In total, the top ten clones hold under 9.5% of the sample. The time point label here, explained by the study, means: baseline before first vaccination. The material was peripheral blood, obtained on day 0 of AZD1222 vaccination. The receptor set was obtained from an adult in good health.

The V call is TRBV4-2, the J call TRBJ1-2; 9 bases fit TRBD1. V trimming: 3 bases; J trimming: 6 bases; junction bases outside the gene matches: 5. The CDR3 contains 14 residues. CDR1 and CDR2 from the germline V gene are LGHNA and YNFKEQ. Here the CDR3 reads CASSQGQGTHGYTF. The CDR3 nucleotides read TGTGCCAGCAGCCAGGGACAGGGTACCCATGGCTACACCTTC.

This clone was seen more than once but under ten times. The genes are TRBV11-2 and TRBJ2-2; 9 positions agree with TRBD2. CDR3 size: 15 residues. CDR1 SGHAT and CDR2 FQNNGV come from the germline V gene. Unmatched junction bases numbered 5, after V lost 3 bases and J lost 6 bases. The CDR3 DNA follows: TGTGCCAGCAGCTTTAGCGGGAGATTCCCCGGGGAGCTGTTTTTT. Protein product: CASSFSGRFPGELFF.

The rearrangement links TRBV4-1 to TRBJ2-6; D not certain. The CDR3 spans 18 residues. V shed 1 base and J shed 0 bases, with 13 bases lying between them. Germline lookup yields CDR1 MGHRA and CDR2 YSYEKL. CDR3 sequence reads: CASSQGRAFSSGANVLTF. The CDR3 nucleotides read TGCGCCAGCAGCCAAGGTAGGGCGTTTAGCTCTGGGGCCAACGTCCTGACTTTC.

This CDR3 is CASNTGGRTEAFF. For the CDR3, the DNA is TGTGCCAGCAACACCGGGGGGAGGACTGAAGCTTTCTTT. The gene calls are TRBV2 and TRBJ1-1; possibly TRBD1 for D (5 bases). Trimming removed 7 bases from V and 5 bases from J, with 14 bases in between. The CDR3 totals 13 residues. The germline V gene encodes CDR1 SNHLY and CDR2 FYNNEI.

The V gene is TRBV27, the J gene TRBJ1-1; 7 bases match TRBD1. The V and J ends lost 6 bases and 0 bases, in that order; junction bases with no gene match: 7. Germline V gene lookup returns CDR1 MNHEY and CDR2 SMNVEV (reference sequence). The CDR3 contains 15 residues. The CDR3 sequence: CASRPRDRMNTEAFF. The CDR3, as DNA: TGTGCCAGCAGGCCAAGGGACAGAATGAACACTGAAGCTTTCTTT.

The rearrangement uses TRBV9 and TRBJ2-3, with 7 bases identical to TRBD1. Germline CDR1 reads SGDLS; CDR2 reads YYNGEE. The V segment lost 3 bases and the J segment 2 bases; nucleotides outside the gene matches: 3. The CDR3 covers 14 residues. CDR3 residues: CASSEGQSTDTQYF. CDR3 bases: TGTGCCAGCAGCGAGGGACAGTCCACAGATACGCAGTATTTT.

This chain joins TRBV19 and TRBJ2-5; D may be TRBD1 (6 bases). Germline assignment: CDR1 LNHDA and CDR2 SQIVND (reference sequence). V was cut by 6 bases and J by 2 bases, with 10 bases left in between. This CDR3 is built from 13 residues. The DNA for the CDR3 is TGTGCCAGTAGCCCTGGACAGCAAGAGACCCAGTACTTC. This codes for CASSPGQQETQYF.

The chain employs TRBV10-3 and TRBJ1-2; TRBD1 might be the D (5 bases). The CDR3 is made up of 13 amino acids. Trimming left V 3 bases short and J 6 bases short, with 11 bases between. CDR1 and CDR2 (germline): ENHRY, SYGVKD. The CDR3 DNA reads as TGTGCCATCAGTGAATCCGGGGCGGATGGCTACACCTTC. Translating it yields CAISESGADGYTF.

This rearrangement joins TRBV2 to TRBJ2-5, with 10 bases aligning to TRBD1. The CDR3 totals 15 residues. V shed 7 bases, J shed 5 bases, and the junction held 10 bases outside the gene matches. Germline loops: CDR1 SNHLY, CDR2 FYNNEI. In DNA, the CDR3 is TGTGCCAGCATGATGGACAGGGGGGAAGGGGAGACCCAGTACTTC. Translation: CASMMDRGEGETQYF.

V and J are TRBV2 and TRBJ1-6, with 7 bases lining up with TRBD1. Germline lookup yields CDR1 SNHLY and CDR2 FYNNEI. The CDR3 consists of 14 residues. V was pared by 4 bases and J by 8 bases, with 5 bases of the junction left unmatched. CDR3 coding DNA: TGTGCCAGCAGTGGCCCAGGGGGGCATTCACCCCTCCACTTT. Translating it yields CASSGPGGHSPLHF. Full variable domain (remainder filled in from reference TRBV2 and TRBJ1-6): EPEVTQTPSHQVTQMGQEVILRCVPISNHLYFYWYRQILGQKVEFLVSFYNNEISEKSEIFDDQFSVERPDGSNFTLKIRSTKLEDSAMYFCASSGPGGHSPLHFGNGTRLTVT.

The chain is built from TRBV7-9 and TRBJ2-2; D may be TRBD2 (5 bases). The V and J ends lost 6 bases and 6 bases respectively, with 5 bases between them. The V gene's germline CDR1 is SEHNR and CDR2 FQNEAQ (reference sequence). The CDR3 consists of 11 residues. The CDR3 region is CASREAGELFF. The CDR3 nucleotides are TGTGCCAGCAGGGAGGCCGGGGAGCTGTTTTTT.

CDR3: CASSHPGLGVRYF. The CDR3 nucleotides are TGCGCCAGCAGCCACCCGGGGCTAGGGGTGAGGTATTTT. This sequence joins TRBV4-1 and TRBJ2-3, with D perhaps being TRBD1 or TRBD2 (5 bases each). CDR1 is MGHRA and CDR2 is YSYEKL in the germline V gene. V dropped 3 bases and J dropped 14 bases, with 18 bases sitting between them. CDR3 size: 13 residues.

This chain links TRBV7-2 with TRBJ2-3, with D uncertain. Germline-derived CDR1 and CDR2 are SGHTA and FQGNSA. This CDR3 contains 12 residues. The ends were cut back, 5 bases at V and 2 bases at J, with 5 bases in the middle. The CDR3 is CASSPYTDTQYF. The DNA of the CDR3 is TGTGCCAGCAGCCCCTACACAGATACGCAGTATTTT.